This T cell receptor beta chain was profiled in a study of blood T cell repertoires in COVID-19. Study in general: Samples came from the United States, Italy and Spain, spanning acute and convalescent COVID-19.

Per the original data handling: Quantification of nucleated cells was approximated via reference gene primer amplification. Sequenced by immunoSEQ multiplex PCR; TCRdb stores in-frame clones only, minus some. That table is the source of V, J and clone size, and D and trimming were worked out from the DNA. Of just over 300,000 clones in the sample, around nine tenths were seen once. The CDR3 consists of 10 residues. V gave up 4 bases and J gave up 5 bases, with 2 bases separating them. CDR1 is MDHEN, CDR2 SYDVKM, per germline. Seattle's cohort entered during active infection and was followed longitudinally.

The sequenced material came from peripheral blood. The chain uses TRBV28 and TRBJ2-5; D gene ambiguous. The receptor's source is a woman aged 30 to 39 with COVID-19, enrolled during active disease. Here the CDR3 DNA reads TGTGCCAGCAGTTCGGAGACCCAGTACTTC. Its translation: CASSSETQYF.